The rows below give T cell receptor beta chains drawn from one sample of a study of early T cells in non-severe SARS-CoV-2 infection. A single record per CDR3 protein comes from TCRdb applying MiXCR to the 5' RACE reads. Of about 26,000 distinct CDR3 sequences in the sample, almost 4.5% are singletons; the top ten hold 5.6%. Source material: whole blood. The receptor set was obtained from an adult who was a healthcare worker with PCR-confirmed SARS-CoV-2 infection or an uninfected control (not recorded which). Each CDR3 is given with its conserved first and last residue. A D gene is named only where the DNA matches it firmly. Only part of the rows carry a size: once, few, many, or a class if the clone is expanded.

j_call,v_call,clone_size,d_call,cdr3_nt,cdr3_aa
TRBJ1-6,TRBV6-4,many,.,TGTGCCAGCAGTGGGACCGGGTCAAATAATTCACCCCTCCACTTT,CASSGTGSNNSPLHF
TRBJ1-2,TRBV11-2,many,.,TGTGCCAGCAGCCCTGACGTCGGACACCACAGCAACTATGGCTACACCTTC,CASSPDVGHHSNYGYTF
TRBJ2-3,TRBV18,many,.,TGTGCCAGCTCGCCGCCTACAGGGAATACGCAGTATTTT,CASSPPTGNTQYF
TRBJ2-1,TRBV5-5,many,.,TGTGCCAGCAGCTTGGGGCCCGCAGGCGATGAGCAGTTCTTC,CASSLGPAGDEQFF
TRBJ2-5,TRBV30,many,.,TGTGCCTGGAGAGGAAGACAAGAGACCCAGTACTTC,CAWRGRQETQYF
TRBJ2-3,TRBV7-9,many,.,TGTGCCAGCAGCGCCGTTTCCACAGATACGCAGTATTTT,CASSAVSTDTQYF
TRBJ2-5,TRBV7-2,many,TRBD2,TGTGCCAGCAGCTTAGGACTAGCGGGGGGGCAAGAGACCCAGTACTTC,CASSLGLAGGQETQYF
TRBJ1-1,TRBV7-3,many,TRBD1,TGTGCCAGCAGCTCGACAGGGTCGGTCACTGAAGCTTTCTTT,CASSSTGSVTEAFF
TRBJ1-1,TRBV29-1,.,.,TGCAGCGTTGTGTCATATGACACTGAAGCTTTCTTT,CSVVSYDTEAFF
TRBJ1-2,TRBV30,many,.,TGTGCCTGGAGCACAGGATGGGCAGGGGTCTCGTCTGGCTACACCTTC,CAWSTGWAGVSSGYTF
TRBJ2-7,TRBV6-6,few,TRBD1,TGTGCCAGCAGTTACTCGAGGCAGGGGGCTTCCGAGCAGTACTTC,CASSYSRQGASEQYF